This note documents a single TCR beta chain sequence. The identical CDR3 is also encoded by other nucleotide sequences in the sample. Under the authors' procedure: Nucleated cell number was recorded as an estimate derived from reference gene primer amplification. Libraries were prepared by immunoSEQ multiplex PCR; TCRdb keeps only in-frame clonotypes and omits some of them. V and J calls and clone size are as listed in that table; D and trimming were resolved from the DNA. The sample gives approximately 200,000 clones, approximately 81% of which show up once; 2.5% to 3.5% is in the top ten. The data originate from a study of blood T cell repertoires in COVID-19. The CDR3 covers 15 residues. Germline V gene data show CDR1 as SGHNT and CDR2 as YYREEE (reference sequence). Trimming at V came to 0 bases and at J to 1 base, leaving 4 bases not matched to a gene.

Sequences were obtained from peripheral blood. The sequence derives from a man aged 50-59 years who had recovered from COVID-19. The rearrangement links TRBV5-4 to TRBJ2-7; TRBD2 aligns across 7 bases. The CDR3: CASSLGGGRSYEQYF. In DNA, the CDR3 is TGTGCCAGCAGCTTGGGGGGCGGGAGATCCTACGAGCAGTACTTC.